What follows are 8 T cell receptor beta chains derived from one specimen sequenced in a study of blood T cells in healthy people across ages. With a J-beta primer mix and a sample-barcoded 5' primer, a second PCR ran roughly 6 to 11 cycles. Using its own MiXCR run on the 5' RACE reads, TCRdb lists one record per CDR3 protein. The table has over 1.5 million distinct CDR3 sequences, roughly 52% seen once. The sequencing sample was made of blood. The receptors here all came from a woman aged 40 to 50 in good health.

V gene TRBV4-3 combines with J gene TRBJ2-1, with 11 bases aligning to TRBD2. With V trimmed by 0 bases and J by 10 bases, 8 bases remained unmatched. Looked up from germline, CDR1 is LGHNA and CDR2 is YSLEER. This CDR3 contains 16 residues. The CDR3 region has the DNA TGCGCCAGCAGCCAAGAAGTAAGCCTAGCGGGGGGCGAGCAGTTCTTC. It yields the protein CASSQEVSLAGGEQFF.

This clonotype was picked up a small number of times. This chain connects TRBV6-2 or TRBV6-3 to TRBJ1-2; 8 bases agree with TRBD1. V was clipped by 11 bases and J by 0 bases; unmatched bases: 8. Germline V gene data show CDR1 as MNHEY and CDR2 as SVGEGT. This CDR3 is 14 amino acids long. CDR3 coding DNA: TGTGCCGCGCGCAGGACAGGGACTAACTATGGCTACACCTTC. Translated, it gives CAARRTGTNYGYTF.

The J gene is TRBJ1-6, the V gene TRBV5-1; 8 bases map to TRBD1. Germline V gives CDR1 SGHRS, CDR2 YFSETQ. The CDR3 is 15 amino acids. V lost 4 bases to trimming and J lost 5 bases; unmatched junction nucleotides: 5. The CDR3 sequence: CASSPQTGDNSPLHF. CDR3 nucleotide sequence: TGCGCCAGCAGCCCACAGACAGGGGATAATTCACCCCTCCACTTT.

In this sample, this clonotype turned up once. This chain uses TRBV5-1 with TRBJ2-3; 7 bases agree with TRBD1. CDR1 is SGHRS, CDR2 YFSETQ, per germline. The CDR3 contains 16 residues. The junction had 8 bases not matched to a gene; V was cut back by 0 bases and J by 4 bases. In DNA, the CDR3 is TGCGCCAGCAGCTTGGTACAGGGGACCCCCCCAGATACGCAGTATTTT. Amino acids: CASSLVQGTPPDTQYF.

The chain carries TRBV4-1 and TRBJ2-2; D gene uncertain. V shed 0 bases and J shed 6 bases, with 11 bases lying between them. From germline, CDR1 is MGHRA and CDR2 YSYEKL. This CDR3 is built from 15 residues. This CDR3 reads CASSQEGRLPGELFF. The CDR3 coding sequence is TGCGCCAGCAGCCAAGAGGGCAGGCTCCCCGGGGAGCTGTTTTTT.

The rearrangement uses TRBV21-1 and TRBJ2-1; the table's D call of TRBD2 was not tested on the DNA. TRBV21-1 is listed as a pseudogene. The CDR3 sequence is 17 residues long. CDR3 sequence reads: CASNTSNLKFFPNEQFF. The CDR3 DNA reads TGTGCCAGCAACACTAGTAACCTAAAGTTTTTCCCCAATGAGCAGTTCTTC.

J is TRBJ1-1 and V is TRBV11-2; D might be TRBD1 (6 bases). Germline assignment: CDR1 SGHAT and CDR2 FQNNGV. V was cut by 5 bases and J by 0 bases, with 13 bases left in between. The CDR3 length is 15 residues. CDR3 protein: CASSPRTAMNTEAFF. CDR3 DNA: TGTGCCAGCAGCCCAAGGACAGCCATGAACACTGAAGCTTTCTTT.

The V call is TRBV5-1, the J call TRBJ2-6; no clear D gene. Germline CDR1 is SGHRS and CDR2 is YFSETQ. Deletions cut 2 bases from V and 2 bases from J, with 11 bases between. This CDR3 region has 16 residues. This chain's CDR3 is CASSLSVLTGANVLTF. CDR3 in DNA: TGCGCCAGCAGCTTAAGTGTTTTAACTGGGGCCAACGTCCTGACTTTC.